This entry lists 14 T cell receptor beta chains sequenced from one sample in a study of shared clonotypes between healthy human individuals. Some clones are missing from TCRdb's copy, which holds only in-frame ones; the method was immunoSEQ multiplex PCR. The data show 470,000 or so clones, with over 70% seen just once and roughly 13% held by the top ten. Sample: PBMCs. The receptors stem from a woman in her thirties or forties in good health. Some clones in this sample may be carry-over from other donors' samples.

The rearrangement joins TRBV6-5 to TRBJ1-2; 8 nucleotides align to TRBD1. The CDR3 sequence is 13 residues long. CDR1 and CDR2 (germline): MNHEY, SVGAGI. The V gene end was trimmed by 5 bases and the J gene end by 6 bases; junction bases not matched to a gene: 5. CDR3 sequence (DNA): TGTGCCAGCAGTCCTGGACAGGGCCATGGCTACACCTTC. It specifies CASSPGQGHGYTF.

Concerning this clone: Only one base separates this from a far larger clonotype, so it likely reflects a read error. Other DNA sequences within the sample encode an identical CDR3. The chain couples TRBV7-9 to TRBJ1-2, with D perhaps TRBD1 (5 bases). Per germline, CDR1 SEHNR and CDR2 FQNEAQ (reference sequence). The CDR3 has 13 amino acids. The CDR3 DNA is TGTGCCAGTAGCTTGGAGGGGATCTATGGCTACACCTTC. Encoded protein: CASSLEGIYGYTF.

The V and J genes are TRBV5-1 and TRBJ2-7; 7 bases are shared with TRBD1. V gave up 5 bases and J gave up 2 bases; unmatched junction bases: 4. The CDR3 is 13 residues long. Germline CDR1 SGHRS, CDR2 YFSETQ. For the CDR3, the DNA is TGCGCCAGCAGTCGGGACAGCCCCTACGAGCAGTACTTC. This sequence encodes CASSRDSPYEQYF.

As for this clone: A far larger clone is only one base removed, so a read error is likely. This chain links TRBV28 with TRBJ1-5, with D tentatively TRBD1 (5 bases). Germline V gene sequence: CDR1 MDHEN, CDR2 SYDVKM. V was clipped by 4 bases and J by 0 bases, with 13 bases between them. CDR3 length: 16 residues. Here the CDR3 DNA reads TGTGCCAGCAGTTATGTTGGGGGATGTAGCAATCAGCCCCAGCATTTT. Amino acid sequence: CASSYVGGCSNQPQHF. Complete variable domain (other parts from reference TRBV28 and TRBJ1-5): DVKVTQSSRYLVKRTGEKVFLECVQDMDHENMFWYRQDPGLGLRLIYFSYDVKMKEKGDIPEGYSVSREKKERFSLILESASTNQTSMYLCASSYVGGCSNQPQHFGDGTRLSIL.

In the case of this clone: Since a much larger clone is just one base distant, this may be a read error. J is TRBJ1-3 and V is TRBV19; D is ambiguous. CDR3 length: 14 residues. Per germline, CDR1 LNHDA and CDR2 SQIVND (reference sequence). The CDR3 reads CAGWTPGSVNTIYF. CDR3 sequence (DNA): TGTGCCGGATGGACCCCGGGCTCTGTAAACACCATATATTTT.

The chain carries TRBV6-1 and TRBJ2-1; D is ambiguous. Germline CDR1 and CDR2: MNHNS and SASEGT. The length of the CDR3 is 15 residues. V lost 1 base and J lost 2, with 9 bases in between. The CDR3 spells CASSEESYAYNEQFF. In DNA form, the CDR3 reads TGTGCCAGCAGTGAAGAATCTTATGCCTACAATGAGCAGTTCTTC.

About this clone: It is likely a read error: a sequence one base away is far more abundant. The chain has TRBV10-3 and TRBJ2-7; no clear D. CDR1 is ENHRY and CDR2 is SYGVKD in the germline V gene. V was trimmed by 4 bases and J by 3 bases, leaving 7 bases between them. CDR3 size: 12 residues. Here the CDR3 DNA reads TGTGCCATCAGTGCCGGATACTACGAGCAGTACTTC. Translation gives CAISAGYYEQYF.

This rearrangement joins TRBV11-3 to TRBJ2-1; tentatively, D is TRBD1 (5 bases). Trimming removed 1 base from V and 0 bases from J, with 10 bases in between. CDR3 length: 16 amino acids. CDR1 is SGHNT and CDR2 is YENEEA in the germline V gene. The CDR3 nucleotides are TGTGCCAGCAGCTTAGGGGGCCCCCCCTCCTACAATGAGCAGTTCTTC. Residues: CASSLGGPPSYNEQFF.

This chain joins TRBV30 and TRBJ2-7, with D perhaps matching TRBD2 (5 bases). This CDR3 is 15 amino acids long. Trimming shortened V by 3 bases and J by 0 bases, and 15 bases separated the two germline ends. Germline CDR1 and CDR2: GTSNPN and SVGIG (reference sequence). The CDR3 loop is CAWSRGGYSSYEQYF. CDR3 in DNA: TGTGCCTGGAGCAGAGGCGGGTACAGCTCCTACGAGCAGTACTTC.

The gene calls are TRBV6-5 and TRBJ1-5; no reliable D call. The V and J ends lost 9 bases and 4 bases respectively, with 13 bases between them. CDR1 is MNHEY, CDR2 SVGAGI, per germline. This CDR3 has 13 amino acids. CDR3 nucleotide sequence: TGTGCCAGTCTCTATAGTCCGAATCAGCCCCAGCATTTT. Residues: CASLYSPNQPQHF.

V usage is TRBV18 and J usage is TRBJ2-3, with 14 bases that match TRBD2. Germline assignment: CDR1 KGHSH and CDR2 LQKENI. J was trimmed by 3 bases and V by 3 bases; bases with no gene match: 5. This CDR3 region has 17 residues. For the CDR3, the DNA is TGTGCCAGCTCACCGTCGACTAGCGGGAGGGGGACAGATACGCAGTATTTT. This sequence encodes CASSPSTSGRGTDTQYF.

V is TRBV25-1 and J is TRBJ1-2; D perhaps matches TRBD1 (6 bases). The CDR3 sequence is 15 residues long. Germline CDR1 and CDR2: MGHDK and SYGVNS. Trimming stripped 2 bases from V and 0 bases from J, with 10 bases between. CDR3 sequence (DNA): TGTGCCAGCAGTGAAAGGGACACCTCTAACTATGGCTACACCTTC. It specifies CASSERDTSNYGYTF.

The chain's CDR3 is CASSPPSTGVTGELFF. The CDR3 DNA reads TGTGCCAGCTCACCACCGTCTACAGGTGTAACCGGGGAGCTGTTTTTT. This chain joins TRBV18 and TRBJ2-2; tentative D call: TRBD1 (5 bases). The CDR3 runs 16 residues. With 0 bases removed from V and 5 bases from J, the gap between germline ends came to 13 bases. From germline, CDR1 is KGHSH and CDR2 LQKENI.

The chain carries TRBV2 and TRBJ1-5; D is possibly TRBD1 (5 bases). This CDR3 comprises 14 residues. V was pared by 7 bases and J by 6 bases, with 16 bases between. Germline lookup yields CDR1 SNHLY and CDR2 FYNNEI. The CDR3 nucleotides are TGTGCCAGCACGGAAAGGGACGGGAGTCAGCCCCAGCATTTT. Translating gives CASTERDGSQPQHF.